This T cell receptor (beta chain) was profiled in a study of T-cell reconstitution after alpha-beta-depleted transplantation in children. Study-wide results and limits: Counts and diversity of T cells one year after transplant came mostly from newly produced T cells. Expanded graft clones, several hundred of them, were reportedly the source of alpha-beta T cells about two months after transplant. Where some patients showed high TCRbeta diversity at day 60, it came from recipient T cells and thymic progenitors that had survived.

CDR3 length: 14 amino acids. V was cut by 4 bases and J by 1 base, with 10 bases left in between. This clonotype has ten or more counts. The antigen remains undetermined. The TCRbeta library incorporated unique molecular identifiers. Each CDR3 protein is one row after TCRdb ran MiXCR on the PCR reads. The top ten hold roughly 2.3% of the sample, which has hundreds of thousands of distinct CDR3 sequences, 10% to 15% seen once. Sequences were derived from PBMCs, mostly from graft donor cells, sampled 360 days after TCRalphabeta/CD19-depleted stem cell transplant. The chain couples TRBV12-3 or TRBV12-4 to TRBJ2-5; no definite D call. The clonotype originates from a male patient younger than 18 who had a stem cell transplant for acute myeloid leukemia, so the T cells may come from the graft donor. The CDR3 coding sequence is TGTGCCAGCAGTTCTACCGGGCCCCAAGAGACCCAGTACTTC. Translating it yields CASSSTGPQETQYF.